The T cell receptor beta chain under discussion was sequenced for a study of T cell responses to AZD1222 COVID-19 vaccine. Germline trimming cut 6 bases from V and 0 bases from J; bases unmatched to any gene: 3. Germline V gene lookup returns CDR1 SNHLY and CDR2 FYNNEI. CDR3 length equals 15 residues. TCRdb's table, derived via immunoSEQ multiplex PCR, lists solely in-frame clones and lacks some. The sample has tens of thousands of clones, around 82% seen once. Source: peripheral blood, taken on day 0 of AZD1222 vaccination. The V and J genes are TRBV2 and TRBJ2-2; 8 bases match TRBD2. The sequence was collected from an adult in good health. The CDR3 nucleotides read TGTGCCAGCAGCCGACTAGCGACGAACACCGGGGAGCTGTTTTTT. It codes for CASSRLATNTGELFF.